The clone carrying this T cell receptor beta chain has only one observation. In the original workflow: The assay estimated nucleated cells by amplifying reference gene primers. TCRdb keeps only in-frame clones here, not all; method: immunoSEQ multiplex PCR. V and J calls and clone size are as listed in that table; D and trimming were resolved from the DNA. The data contain some 240,000 clones, roughly 82% of them seen just once; the ten biggest clones take up roughly 1.4%. The data were obtained in a study of blood T cell repertoires in COVID-19. Study at large: Samples taken during acute and convalescent COVID-19 were collected in the United States, Italy and Spain. T cells, B-cell-depleted T cells, or PBMCs supplied cDNA or gDNA.

Germline loops: CDR1 SGHVS, CDR2 FNYEAQ. Trimming took 2 bases from V and 4 from J; bases not matched to a gene: 8. The CDR3 is made up of 16 amino acids. The chain links TRBV7-6 to TRBJ1-1; 9 positions agree with TRBD1. The sequencing input was peripheral blood. The clonotype was recovered from a woman between 40 and 50 years old who had recovered from COVID-19. The CDR3 nucleotides read TGTGCCAGCAGCTTACGTCCCGGGACAGGGCGCACTGAAGCTTTCTTT. It codes for CASSLRPGTGRTEAFF.